This T cell receptor (beta chain) was obtained from a study of blood T cell repertoires in COVID-19. Data came from immunoSEQ multiplex PCR; TCRdb stores just in-frame clones and leaves some out. The sample yields about 230,000 clones, about 83% seen once. This CDR3 has 13 residues. In germline, CDR1 is SGHTA, CDR2 FQGTGA. The V gene lost 4 bases and the J gene lost 7 bases, with 11 bases spanning the gap. The J gene is TRBJ2-1, the V gene TRBV7-3, with D maybe TRBD2 (6 bases). The origin of this receptor is an elderly man with acute or convalescent COVID-19. The sample comprised peripheral blood. For the CDR3, the DNA is TGTGCCAGCAGCTCGGGACTTAATAATGAGCAGTTCTTC. Its translation is CASSSGLNNEQFF. Full variable domain (remainder filled in from reference TRBV7-3 and TRBJ2-1): GAGVSQTPSNKVTEKGKYVELRCDPISGHTALYWYRQSLGQGPEFLIYFQGTGAADDSGLPNDRFFAVRPEGSVSTLKIQRTERGDSAVYLCASSSGLNNEQFFGPGTRLTVL.